This TCR beta chain is from a study of T-cell reconstitution after alpha-beta-depleted transplantation in children. Germline-derived CDR1 and CDR2 are MDHEN and SYDVKM. V lost 5 bases, J lost 4 bases, and 8 bases lay in between. The CDR3 spans 12 residues. Findings and limits, study-wide: TCRbeta diversity was high at day 60 in some patients (a result of surviving recipient T cells and thymic progenitors). Once a year had passed after transplant, T-cell counts and diversity came mostly from newly produced T cells. After transplant, at about two months, alpha-beta T cells were reportedly derived from several hundred expanded graft clones.

This clonotype occurred many times. The antigen is unknown. Preparation of the TCRbeta library involved a method that used unique molecular identifiers. From the PCR reads, TCRdb called clonotypes with MiXCR, one entry per CDR3 protein. The table records some 180,000 distinct CDR3 sequences, roughly 7% of them present only once. The rearrangement links TRBV28 to TRBJ1-2, with no clear D. The receptor comes from a boy aged 2 to 10 with acute lymphoblastic leukemia, due to receive a stem cell transplant. The sample in question was PBMCs, obtained before TCRalphabeta/CD19-depleted stem cell transplant. The CDR3 loop reads CASSGEFYGYTF. In DNA form, the CDR3 reads TGTGCCAGCAGTGGGGAGTTCTATGGCTACACCTTC.